This TCR beta chain was sequenced during a study of T cells in localized non-small cell lung cancer. Overall study results and limits: Among the tissues sampled, uninvolved adjacent lung had the highest T cell clonality, above tumor. Adjacent lung was found to contain a median approximately 52 of the top 100 tumor clones. Tumor samples were not multi-region, leaving intratumor heterogeneity unexcluded.

Measured with immunoSEQ multiplex PCR; TCRdb has only the in-frame clones, and not every one. The table lists some 130,000 clones, 89% of them singletons, with 1.5% to 2% in the top ten. With respect to this clone: The target antigen is unknown.

Germline CDR1 reads ENHRY; CDR2 reads SYGVKD. J lost 5 bases, V lost 7 bases, and 5 bases had no gene match. The CDR3 totals 14 residues. The chain carries TRBV10-3 and TRBJ2-1, with 10 positions matching TRBD1. The receptor's source is a female donor over 55 with stage I lung adenocarcinoma. The sample here was peripheral blood, taken before any cancer treatment. The CDR3 loop reads CAIKGDRGNNEQFF. DNA for the CDR3: TGTGCCATCAAAGGGGACAGGGGCAACAATGAGCAGTTCTTC.